This T cell receptor (beta chain) was captured in a study of molecular identifiers for immune sequencing clone quantification listed by TCRdb under 2018. As for the study more broadly: For a replicate experiment, RNA from roughly 18,000 or 92,000 naive CD8 T cells was divided into five aliquots, and four of the five aliquots were sequenced. CD8 T cells were used in a methods study to benchmark molecular-identifier clustering-based TCR repertoire sequencing (MIDCIRS) and TCR RNA copy counting.

This clonotype occurred many times. Its antigen is currently not known. Base qualities are not recorded, but no much larger clone differs from it by a single base. Naive CD8 T cell libraries were made from approximately 22,000 to 940,000 sorted cells using 10%, 30% or 50% of purified RNA. On a BD FACSAria II, naive CD8 T cells were FACS-sorted as CD8+CD4-CCR7+CD45RA+ and collected into RLT Plus buffer. To test detection sensitivity, Jurkat RNA equivalent to over 8 TCR copies was spiked into samples of roughly 17,000-1,000,000 naive CD8 T cells. CD8 T cells were enriched using RosetteSep CD8+ T Cell Enrichment Cocktail and Ficoll-Paque, and the enriched cells then underwent ACK red cell lysis. CDR1 SEHNR and CDR2 FQNEAQ were looked up in the germline V gene (reference sequence). Trimming removed 5 bases from V and 9 bases from J, leaving 14 bases between the germline ends. The CDR3 goes from the cysteine to the phenylalanine over 13 residues. Only the CDR3 region is kept as DNA, spanning 39 bases read in frame from base 1.

Summary of the overall study and its limitations: The naive libraries included spiked-in Jurkat TCR RNA (around 9 copies' worth), and this RNA is not part of the donor repertoire. Approximately 2.7 recovered TCR RNA copies per cell were obtained by modeling, versus about ten by digital PCR, implying a capture efficiency of about 30%. Highly expanded clone sizes could be underestimated if identical TCR molecules share a barcode. Spiked-in Jurkat TCR RNA equal to a single cell's worth was reported to be detectable even within one million naive CD8 T cells. Without barcode sub-clustering, chimeric consensus sequences inflated TCR diversity; chimeras reached as high as 47%. In CMV-specific effector cells, clones with more than 20 RNA copies contained over 98% of molecules, whereas in naive cells such clones contained under 1% of molecules.

Receptor libraries were prepared by PCR. Sequenced using a NextSeq 500. Bulk TCR libraries were generated as previously described, with the TCR primers listed in Table S5 used. Total RNA was purified with the Qiagen AllPrep DNA/RNA kit. Before analysis, reads from multiple sequencing runs of one library were combined. From the authors' description of their analysis: Reads were retained only if their TCR constant sequence matched exactly, and those retained reads were trimmed to 150 nt and grouped according to their 12-nt molecular barcodes. Reads inside each barcode group were sub-clustered using a 15% Levenshtein threshold, and a quality-weighted consensus sequence was constructed for each RNA molecule. Non-functional sequences were discarded, and so were lower-count sequences lying one edit away from another sequence. Based on fitting two negative binomial distributions, any barcode sub-cluster with under 20% of the maximum read count was discarded. TCRdb handled the public reads itself, with Q25 trimming in fastp and clone calling in MiXCR, and kept productive beta chains. Entries are consolidated by CDR3 protein sequence, retaining the most common genes and DNA. TCRdb, not the authors, supplied the V and J calls. This sample is represented by approximately 320,000 distinct CDR3 sequences; 24% of them were singletons. Clones ranked in the top ten supply about 0.73% of the sample.

This TCR was sampled from a human donor in good health. Some libraries in this study had Jurkat cell RNA spiked in. Sequencing input: naive CD8+ T cells from blood, with Jurkat cell RNA spiked in. Sample cell subset or site, as interpreted from the label and publication: FACS-sorted CD8+CD4-CCR7+CD45RA+ naive T cells. The rearrangement joined TRBV7-9 to TRBJ2-4, with TRBD1 tentatively as D gene (6 bases match). The nucleotides read TGTGCCAGCAGCACAGGGTCAAACGCCATTCAGTACTTC. Translated, it reads CASSTGSNAIQYF.